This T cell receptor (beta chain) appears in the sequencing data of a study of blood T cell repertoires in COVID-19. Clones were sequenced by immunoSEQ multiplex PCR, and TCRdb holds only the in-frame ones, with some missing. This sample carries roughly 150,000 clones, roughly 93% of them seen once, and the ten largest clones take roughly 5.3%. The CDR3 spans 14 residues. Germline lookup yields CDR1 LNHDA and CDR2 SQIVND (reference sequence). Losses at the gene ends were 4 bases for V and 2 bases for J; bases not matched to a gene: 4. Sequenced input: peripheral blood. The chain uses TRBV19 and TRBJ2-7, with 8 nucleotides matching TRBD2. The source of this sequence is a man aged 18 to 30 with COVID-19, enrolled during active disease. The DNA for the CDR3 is TGTGCCAGTAGTAGGGGCGGGGGGCCCTACGAGCAGTACTTC. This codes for CASSRGGGPYEQYF.